Sequencing of this T cell receptor beta chain was carried out in a study of graft-versus-host responses after intestinal transplantation. The study, taken as a whole, reports: Peak GvH clone levels in circulation were associated with early post-transplant HvG declines. GvH clones detected in recipient marrow included some appearing first in ileum or blood.

As for this clone: What it recognizes is unknown.

Sequencing was performed with immunoSEQ multiplex PCR; in TCRdb, only in-frame clones are kept and a portion is missing. The sample gives some 90,000 clones, about nine tenths of which show up once; more than 0.3% is in the top ten. This sequence was found in a human donor who received an intestinal transplant. Material: unstimulated CD4+ T cells sorted from spleen or lymph node cells, obtained before intestinal transplant.

The CDR3 nucleotides read TGTGCCAGCAGTTTAGGGGATACGCAGTATTTT. It specifies CASSLGDTQYF. The chain recombines TRBV6-5 with TRBJ2-3; no reliable D call. CDR1 is MNHEY and CDR2 is SVGAGI in the germline V gene. The V end lost 4 bases, the J end lost 6 bases, and 5 bases lay between the germline ends. The CDR3 runs 11 residues.